Each of the 13 T cell receptor beta chains below was sequenced from the same sample in a study of somatic mutations in cytotoxic T cells in rheumatoid arthritis. Profiled with immunoSEQ multiplex PCR; TCRdb holds only in-frame clones, not every one. The data hold about 3,300 clones, with 83% observed a single time. The sequencing sample was made of CD8+ T cells sorted from blood. These receptors all stem from a woman aged 45-59 years with rheumatoid arthritis.

The chain is built from TRBV27 and TRBJ2-7; 8 bases align to TRBD1. Germline CDR1 is MNHEY and CDR2 is SMNVEV (reference sequence). The ends lost 2 bases at V and 6 bases at J; junction bases unmatched: 3. The CDR3 has 13 amino acids. The CDR3 sequence: CASSLTTGVEQYF. CDR3 sequence (DNA): TGTGCCAGCAGTTTAACGACAGGGGTCGAGCAGTACTTC.

The chain uses TRBV7-6 and TRBJ1-1; 10 bases fit TRBD1. This CDR3 has 15 residues. V gave up 5 bases and J gave up 1 base; unmatched junction bases: 4. Germline V lookup: CDR1 SGHVS, CDR2 FNYEAQ. The CDR3 sequence: CASSRTGGENTEAFF. The CDR3 DNA reads as TGTGCCAGCAGCCGGACAGGGGGGGAGAACACTGAAGCTTTCTTT. The whole variable domain, remainder taken from reference TRBV7-6 and TRBJ1-1, is GAGVSQSPRYKVTKRGQDVALRCDPISGHVSLYWYRQALGQGPEFLTYFNYEAQQDKSGLPNDRFSAERPEGSISTLTIQRTEQRDSAMYRCASSRTGGENTEAFFGQGTRLTVV.

The genes are TRBV5-4 and TRBJ2-1, with a weak D call TRBD2 (6 bases). Trimming took 3 bases from V and 4 from J, leaving 14 bases between them. The CDR3 runs to 15 residues. The germline gives CDR1 SGHNT, CDR2 YYREEE (reference sequence). The CDR3, as DNA: TGTGCCAGCAGCTCGGAGCTGGCGGGGTACAATGAGCAGTTCTTC. This sequence encodes CASSSELAGYNEQFF.

The chain couples TRBV28 to TRBJ2-3; 7 bases align to TRBD2. Per the germline V gene, CDR1 is MDHEN and CDR2 is SYDVKM. The CDR3 loop spans 15 amino acids. V shed 7 bases and J 5 bases; nucleotides not matched to a gene: 12. CDR3 protein: CASTTLAERGDTQYF. The CDR3 nucleotides are TGTGCCAGCACGACCCTAGCGGAACGGGGAGATACGCAGTATTTT.

The chain has TRBV7-6 and TRBJ2-1; a weak D match, TRBD2 (6 bases). Trimming shortened V by 2 bases and J by 3 bases, and 17 bases separated the two germline ends. This CDR3 is 17 amino acids long. CDR1 is SGHVS and CDR2 is FNYEAQ in the germline V gene. CDR3 sequence: CASSLQSSANLYNEQFF. As DNA, the CDR3 is TGTGCCAGCAGCTTACAGTCTAGCGCAAACCTCTACAATGAGCAGTTCTTC.

The chain combines TRBV28 with TRBJ2-5, with 7 bases that match TRBD1. The CDR3 is 15 residues long. Germline V gene sequence: CDR1 MDHEN, CDR2 SYDVKM. The V and J ends lost 6 bases and 4 bases, in that order; junction bases with no gene match: 11. The CDR3 protein is CASSGTVSGAETQYF. CDR3 bases: TGTGCCAGCAGCGGGACAGTCTCCGGAGCAGAGACCCAGTACTTC.

The chain uses TRBV5-5 and TRBJ2-7; D is perhaps TRBD1 (6 bases). Germline CDR1 reads SGHKS; CDR2 reads YYEKEE (reference sequence). The V gene lost 4 bases and the J gene lost 5 bases, with 10 bases spanning the gap. The CDR3 is made up of 12 amino acids. In DNA, the CDR3 is TGTGCCAGCAGCATAAGGACAGACGAGCAGTACTTC. This sequence encodes CASSIRTDEQYF.

This clone was seen just once. The V and J genes are TRBV6-4 and TRBJ2-1, with 12 nucleotides matching TRBD2. This CDR3 is built from 16 residues. Trimming removed 0 bases from V and 6 bases from J; junction bases left unmatched: 3. Germline V gene lookup returns CDR1 MRHNA and CDR2 SNTAGT. The CDR3 here is CASSDSTSGSVNEQFF. The CDR3 DNA reads TGTGCCAGCAGTGACTCGACTAGCGGGAGCGTCAATGAGCAGTTCTTC.

CDR3 loop: CASSPLLHDTSTDTQYF. CDR3 DNA sequence: TGTGCCAGCAGCCCCCTCCTACACGACACTTCCACAGATACGCAGTATTTT. This chain joins TRBV28 and TRBJ2-3; D remains unclear. Germline-derived CDR1 and CDR2 are MDHEN and SYDVKM. The CDR3 is 17 amino acids. The V and J ends lost 6 bases and 2 bases respectively, with 21 bases between them.

This clone was detected only once. The V and J genes are TRBV4-1 and TRBJ1-2, with D maybe TRBD1 (5 bases). Germline V gives CDR1 MGHRA, CDR2 YSYEKL. V lost 4 bases and J 4 bases, leaving 22 bases between the germline ends. CDR3 size: 17 residues. In nucleotides, the CDR3 is TGCGCCAGCAGCCCCCACCTGGGCCCCTCGGGACTCTATGGCTACACCTTC. Translating it yields CASSPHLGPSGLYGYTF.

The J gene is TRBJ1-1, the V gene TRBV28, with TRBD1 matching 9 bases. The V segment lost 5 bases and the J segment 0 bases; nucleotides outside the gene matches: 7. Germline CDR1 and CDR2: MDHEN and SYDVKM. The CDR3 totals 16 residues. The CDR3 here is CASSDPGTGMNTEAFF. The CDR3 DNA reads TGTGCCAGCAGTGACCCCGGGACAGGGATGAACACTGAAGCTTTCTTT.

The J gene is TRBJ2-3, the V gene TRBV27, with 8 bases that match TRBD2. Germline CDR1 is MNHEY and CDR2 is SMNVEV (reference sequence). V was clipped by 4 bases and J by 0 bases; unmatched bases: 0. The CDR3 has 14 residues. CDR3 nucleotide sequence: TGTGCCAGCAGTTGGACTAGCAGCACAGATACGCAGTATTTT. Translation gives CASSWTSSTDTQYF.

This chain joins TRBV15 and TRBJ2-7; TRBD2 agrees at 7 bases. The CDR3 extends over 15 amino acids. CDR1 is LNHNV, CDR2 YYDKDF, per germline (reference sequence). Trimming took 4 bases from V and 2 from J; bases not matched to a gene: 8. CDR3 residues: CATSIDSGTTYEQYF. Written as DNA, the CDR3 is TGTGCCACCAGCATAGACAGCGGGACCACCTACGAGCAGTACTTC.